Below, one T cell receptor (beta chain) is given with its context. These data are taken from a study of shared clonotypes between healthy human individuals. This CDR3 has 15 amino acids. Trimming removed 8 bases from V and 3 bases from J, with 16 bases in between. The germline gives CDR1 MDHEN, CDR2 SYDVKM. Execution of the assay was at deep level. Assay: immunoSEQ multiplex PCR; the TCRdb copy retains only in-frame clones and omits some. The data hold over 850,000 clones, with around 78% observed a single time. Source material: memory CD4+ T cells from PBMCs. As for subset: CD45RA-negative fraction. This rearrangement joins TRBV28 to TRBJ1-4; D gene ambiguous. This clonotype was sampled from a young man in good health. Some clones in this sample may be carry-over from other donors' samples. The CDR3 here is CASGQETPPNEKLFF. The DNA for the CDR3 is TGTGCCAGCGGGCAGGAGACCCCGCCTAATGAAAAACTGTTTTTT.